A single sample is the source of the 4 T cell receptor beta chains below, sequenced in a study of blood T cells in healthy people across ages (dated by TCRdb to the mid-2010s). Receptors were amplified or captured by 5' RACE. Sequencer: Illumina HiSeq 2500. A second PCR of about 6 to 11 cycles was performed with a sample-barcoded 5' primer and a J-beta primer mix. TCRdb reanalyzed the raw reads on its own, using fastp at Q25 for trimming and MiXCR for clone calling, and kept in-frame beta chains. CDR3 protein duplicates are merged, each entry listing the most common genes and DNA. Present in this sample are 1.2 million to 1.5 million distinct CDR3 sequences, approximately 38% of which were seen just once. The biggest ten clones account for 7.9% of the sample. Material for sequencing was blood. Receptors originate from a woman aged 18-29 years in good health.

The table lists this clonotype with many counts. V is TRBV7-2 and J is TRBJ1-4; 12 nucleotides line up with TRBD1. The CDR3 consists of 15 residues. Germline CDR1 is SGHTA and CDR2 is FQGNSA. V lost 5 bases to trimming and J lost 10 bases; unmatched junction nucleotides: 8. The chain's CDR3 is CASSTYGTGGGKLFF. CDR3 bases: TGTGCCAGCAGCACCTACGGGACAGGGGGCGGAAAACTGTTTTTT.

The chain joins TRBV14 to TRBJ2-1; D is uncertain. This CDR3 spans 16 amino acids. Germline lookup yields CDR1 SGHDN and CDR2 FVKESK. V lost 4 bases and J lost 2, with 15 bases in between. The CDR3 DNA reads TGTGCCAGCAGCCCTCAATTGTACAGAACCTACAATGAGCAGTTCTTC. Amino acids: CASSPQLYRTYNEQFF.

The chain is built from TRBV4-1 and TRBJ1-1; D is perhaps TRBD1 (6 bases). The germline CDR1 and CDR2 sequences are MGHRA and YSYEKL. The CDR3 extends over 13 amino acids. V was pared by 0 bases and J by 13 bases, with 15 bases between. DNA of the CDR3: TGCGCCAGCAGCCAAGAACCGGACAGTCCAAATTTCTTT. Translating it yields CASSQEPDSPNFF.

The gene calls are TRBV4-1 and TRBJ2-3, with D perhaps being TRBD1 or TRBD2 (6 bases each). V was trimmed by 0 bases and J by 2 bases, leaving 9 bases between them. CDR3 length: 15 amino acids. Per germline, CDR1 MGHRA and CDR2 YSYEKL. The CDR3 loop reads CASSQEPGATDTQYF. Written as DNA, the CDR3 is TGCGCCAGCAGCCAAGAGCCGGGGGCCACAGATACGCAGTATTTT.